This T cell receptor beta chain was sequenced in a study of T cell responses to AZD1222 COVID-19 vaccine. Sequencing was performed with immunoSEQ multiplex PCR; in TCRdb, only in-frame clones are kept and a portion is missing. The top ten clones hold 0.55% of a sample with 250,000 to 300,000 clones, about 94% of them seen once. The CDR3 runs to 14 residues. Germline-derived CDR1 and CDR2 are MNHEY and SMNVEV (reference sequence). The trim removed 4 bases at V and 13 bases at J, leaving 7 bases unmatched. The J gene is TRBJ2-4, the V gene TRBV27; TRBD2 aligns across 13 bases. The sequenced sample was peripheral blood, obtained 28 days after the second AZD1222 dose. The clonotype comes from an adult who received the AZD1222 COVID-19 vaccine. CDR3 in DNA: TGTGCCAGCAGTTCCCGGACTAGCGGGAGTTTACAGTACTTC. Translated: CASSSRTSGSLQYF.